The 19 T cell receptor beta chains reported below all come from one sample, sequenced in a study of blood T cell repertoires in COVID-19. Profiling relied on immunoSEQ multiplex PCR, and the TCRdb table lists in-frame clones only, not all of them. This table holds about 120,000 clones, over 75% found once. The sample was peripheral blood. These TCRs come from a middle-aged man with acute or convalescent COVID-19.

In this sample, this clone turned up once. In DNA, the CDR3 is TGTGCCAGCAGCCTCAACCGGGGCACTGAAGCTTTCTTT. As protein: CASSLNRGTEAFF. The J gene is TRBJ1-1, the V gene TRBV7-8; D gene unclear. V lost 5 bases and J 4 bases, leaving 11 bases between the germline ends. The CDR3 runs to 13 residues. Germline V gene sequence: CDR1 SGHVS, CDR2 FQNEAQ.

The chain carries TRBV19 and TRBJ1-2; D is perhaps TRBD1 (5 bases). This CDR3 contains 11 residues. The V and J ends lost 9 bases and 8 bases respectively, with 13 bases between them. Germline CDR1 LNHDA, CDR2 SQIVND (reference sequence). Here the CDR3 DNA reads TGTGCCAGCTGGGGCTTTCCCGGCTACACCTTC. Translating it yields CASWGFPGYTF.

The rearrangement joins TRBV5-5 to TRBJ2-5; D is uncertain. Trimming cost V 0 bases and J 2 bases, with 11 bases left between them. This CDR3 is built from 15 residues. Germline lookup yields CDR1 SGHKS and CDR2 YYEKEE (reference sequence). CDR3 nucleotides: TGTGCCAGCAGCTTGGGAACAGCCTGGCAAGAGACCCAGTACTTC. Its translation is CASSLGTAWQETQYF. Complete variable domain (other parts from reference TRBV5-5 and TRBJ2-5): DAGVTQSPTHLIKTRGQQVTLRCSPISGHKSVSWYQQVLGQGPQFIFQYYEKEERGRGNFPDRFSARQFPNYSSELNVNALLLGDSALYLCASSLGTAWQETQYFGPGTRLLVL.

This clone occurred a few times. The chain is built from TRBV7-6 and TRBJ1-3; 10 bases agree with TRBD1. The V gene's germline CDR1 is SGHVS and CDR2 FNYEAQ. V lost 4 bases to trimming and J lost 3 bases; unmatched junction nucleotides: 9. CDR3 length: 17 amino acids. In nucleotides, the CDR3 is TGTGCCAGCAGCTCCACCCTCGGACAGGGGGTTGGAAACACCATATATTTT. It specifies CASSSTLGQGVGNTIYF.

The CDR3, as DNA: TGCGCCAGCAGCCTCCGGACAGGAGAAAACTATGGCTACACCTTC. It yields the protein CASSLRTGENYGYTF. The chain combines TRBV4-1 with TRBJ1-2; 7 bases are a match to TRBD1. The CDR3 length is 15 residues. Germline CDR1 reads MGHRA; CDR2 reads YSYEKL. J was trimmed by 2 bases and V by 4 bases; bases with no gene match: 7.

The chain carries TRBV6-1 and TRBJ1-4; D not certain. CDR3 length: 14 amino acids. V lost 2 bases to trimming and J lost 8 bases, with 12 bases between them. Germline values: CDR1 MNHNS, CDR2 SASEGT. The chain's CDR3 is CASSESLRGEKLFF. CDR3 DNA: TGTGCCAGCAGTGAATCCTTACGAGGGGAAAAACTGTTTTTT.

The chain uses TRBV7-9 and TRBJ2-5, with TRBD1 matching over 9 bases. The CDR3 covers 14 residues. Germline-derived CDR1 and CDR2 are SEHNR and FQNEAQ (reference sequence). Unmatched junction bases numbered 3, after V lost 1 base and J lost 6 bases. CDR3 in amino acids: CASSLVGQGQTQYF. The DNA of the CDR3 is TGTGCCAGCAGCTTAGTGGGACAGGGTCAGACCCAGTACTTC.

This clone appeared a single time. This sequence joins TRBV4-1 and TRBJ2-7; 7 positions agree with TRBD1. J lost 0 bases, V lost 6 bases, and 8 bases had no gene match. Per germline, CDR1 MGHRA and CDR2 YSYEKL. The CDR3 length is 15 residues. CDR3 coding DNA: TGCGCCAGCAGATCGACAGGGCGACACTCCTACGAGCAGTACTTC. Its protein is CASRSTGRHSYEQYF.

This clone was seen more than once but under ten times. This sequence joins TRBV18 and TRBJ1-2, with 7 bases aligning to TRBD1. This CDR3 is built from 15 residues. The germline V gene has CDR1 KGHSH and CDR2 LQKENI. The V gene end was trimmed by 3 bases and the J gene end by 5 bases; junction bases not matched to a gene: 9. This CDR3 reads CASSPDWDSSYGYTF. The CDR3 bases are TGTGCCAGCTCACCGGATTGGGACAGCTCATATGGCTACACCTTC.

CDR3 region: CASSLVGEVAGYGYTF. CDR3 coding DNA: TGTGCCAGCAGCTTAGTTGGGGAGGTCGCGGGGTATGGCTACACCTTC. The V and J genes are TRBV7-8 and TRBJ1-2; D call uncertain. Deletions cut 1 base from V and 5 bases from J, with 17 bases between. CDR1 and CDR2 (germline): SGHVS, FQNEAQ. CDR3 length: 16 residues.

The chain carries TRBV27 and TRBJ2-2; D gene unclear. The CDR3 covers 12 residues. V lost 1 base and J lost 8, with 5 bases in between. Germline V gene data show CDR1 as MNHEY and CDR2 as SMNVEV (reference sequence). CDR3 in amino acids: CASSLYSGELFF. CDR3 DNA sequence: TGTGCCAGCAGTTTATATTCGGGGGAGCTGTTTTTT.

As for this clone: The sample contains more than one DNA sequence encoding this CDR3. V usage is TRBV27 and J usage is TRBJ2-7, with D possibly TRBD2 on 7 matching bases. CDR3 length: 13 amino acids. CDR1 is MNHEY and CDR2 is SMNVEV in the germline V gene (reference sequence). Trimming cost V 2 bases and J 7 bases, with 12 bases left between them. The CDR3 reads CASSLRGGYEQYF. In DNA, the CDR3 is TGTGCCAGCAGTTTAAGGGGGGGGTATGAGCAGTACTTC.

This chain connects TRBV19 to TRBJ1-4, with 9 bases lining up with TRBD1. The CDR3 runs 16 residues. Trimming at V came to 5 bases and at J to 1 base, leaving 5 bases not matched to a gene. The V gene's germline CDR1 is LNHDA and CDR2 SQIVND (reference sequence). In DNA, the CDR3 is TGTGCCAGTAGTGCCCAGGACAGGGGAACTAATGAAAAACTGTTTTTT. Protein sequence: CASSAQDRGTNEKLFF.

The DNA of the CDR3 is TGTGCCAGCAGTCGTACAGGGGGGAGGGGCTCTGGGGCCAACGTCCTGACTTTC. This sequence encodes CASSRTGGRGSGANVLTF. The chain links TRBV7-9 to TRBJ2-6; D is perhaps TRBD1 (8 bases). Germline CDR1 and CDR2: SEHNR and FQNEAQ (reference sequence). Trimming cost V 6 bases and J 0 bases, with 18 bases left between them. CDR3 length: 18 residues.

The rearrangement links TRBV9 to TRBJ2-1, with a possible D match to TRBD1 (6 bases). CDR3 length: 13 residues. CDR1 is SGDLS, CDR2 YYNGEE, per germline. V lost 1 base and J 9 bases, leaving 11 bases between the germline ends. The CDR3 DNA is TGTGCCAGCAGCGTAAGACAGGACCTTGAGCAGTTCTTC. It yields the protein CASSVRQDLEQFF.

V is TRBV30 and J is TRBJ2-1; TRBD2 matches at 11 bases. Per the germline V gene, CDR1 is GTSNPN and CDR2 is SVGIG (reference sequence). The CDR3 spans 15 residues. With V trimmed by 5 bases and J by 6 bases, 9 bases remained unmatched. CDR3 DNA: TGTGCCTGGGACCCGGGGACTAGCGGCGGCAATGAGCAGTTCTTC. Protein product: CAWDPGTSGGNEQFF.

CDR3 nucleotides: TGTGCCAGCAGCCAGCCGGGACAGGGTTCCTACGAGCAGTACTTC. This encodes CASSQPGQGSYEQYF. The chain is built from TRBV4-2 and TRBJ2-7; 9 bases align to TRBD1. CDR1 and CDR2 (germline): LGHNA, YNFKEQ. This CDR3 contains 15 residues. The trim removed 3 bases at V and 1 base at J, leaving 4 bases unmatched.

The chain has TRBV6-5 and TRBJ1-1; D is possibly TRBD1 (5 bases). The CDR3 runs to 14 residues. The V end was cut by 0 bases, the J end by 8 bases, with 13 bases between. Per the germline V gene, CDR1 is MNHEY and CDR2 is SVGAGI. Here the CDR3 reads CASSYSTITGEAFF. The DNA of the CDR3 is TGTGCCAGCAGTTACTCAACCATAACAGGAGAAGCTTTCTTT.

This rearrangement joins TRBV2 to TRBJ2-6; D remains unclear. The length of the CDR3 is 14 residues. Germline CDR1 reads SNHLY; CDR2 reads FYNNEI. The V gene lost 4 bases and the J gene lost 0 bases, with 4 bases spanning the gap. In nucleotides, the CDR3 is TGTGCCAGCAGTGCCAGCTCTGGGGCCAACGTCCTGACTTTC. Translated: CASSASSGANVLTF.